Below, 9 T cell receptor beta chains from the same sample are listed, as sequenced in a study of early T cells in non-severe SARS-CoV-2 infection. TCRdb re-analysed the 5' RACE reads in MiXCR, keeping a single row per CDR3 protein. The sample lists tens of thousands of distinct CDR3 sequences, about 10% occurring once. Sequencing used whole blood. Receptor source: an adult who was a healthcare worker with PCR-confirmed SARS-CoV-2 infection or an uninfected control (not recorded which).

This chain links TRBV12-3 or TRBV12-4 with TRBJ2-1, with 9 bases that match TRBD1. The CDR3 contains 15 residues. J was trimmed by 3 bases and V by 4 bases; bases with no gene match: 4. CDR3 region: CASSSQGASYNEQFF. The CDR3 DNA follows: TGTGCCAGCAGTTCACAGGGGGCGAGCTACAATGAGCAGTTCTTC.

The chain recombines TRBV7-9 with TRBJ1-1; D may be TRBD1 (6 bases). The CDR3 sequence is 12 residues long. The germline V gene encodes CDR1 SEHNR and CDR2 FQNEAQ (reference sequence). The ends were cut back, 4 bases at V and 8 bases at J, with 11 bases in the middle. The CDR3 is CASSWGQGEAFF. The DNA of the CDR3 is TGTGCCAGCAGCTGGGGGCAGGGAGAAGCTTTCTTT.

In its sample, this clonotype was seen many times. The gene calls are TRBV20-1 and TRBJ2-6; D unresolved. Germline loops: CDR1 DFQATT, CDR2 SNEGSKA (reference sequence). This CDR3 region has 15 residues. Trimming took off 6 bases at V and 0 bases at J, with 12 bases between the two ends. The DNA of the CDR3 is TGCAGTGCCCGTGATCCGCCCTCTGGGGCCAACGTCCTGACTTTC. It translates to CSARDPPSGANVLTF.

CDR3 nucleotide sequence: TGTGCCAGCAGCGTAGTTCCAGTCAACACTGAAGCTTTCTTT. Its translation: CASSVVPVNTEAFF. The genes are TRBV9 and TRBJ1-1; no definite D call. This CDR3 has 14 residues. Germline CDR1 reads SGDLS; CDR2 reads YYNGEE. Trimming shortened V by 0 bases and J by 2 bases, and 8 bases separated the two germline ends.

This clonotype was found many times. The chain carries TRBV12-3 or TRBV12-4 and TRBJ2-5, with 7 bases matching TRBD2. This CDR3 has 11 amino acids. V shed 7 bases, J shed 10 bases, and the junction held 6 bases outside the gene matches. The CDR3 DNA follows: TGTGCCAGCATCGCACGGGGGGTCCAGTACTTC. Protein product: CASIARGVQYF.

In its sample, this clonotype was seen a few times. The genes are TRBV7-2 and TRBJ2-2; the D is unclear. The length of the CDR3 is 14 residues. V was cut by 4 bases and J by 3 bases, with 9 bases left in between. CDR1 is SGHTA and CDR2 is FQGNSA in the germline V gene. The CDR3 nucleotides read TGTGCCAGCAGCTGGTCAGCAGACACCGGGGAGCTGTTTTTT. It translates to CASSWSADTGELFF.

The chain combines TRBV7-3 with TRBJ2-6; 8 nucleotides line up with TRBD2. This CDR3 is 18 amino acids long. Germline V gene sequence: CDR1 SGHTA, CDR2 FQGTGA. V lost 0 bases to trimming and J lost 4 bases; unmatched junction nucleotides: 8. The CDR3 sequence: CASSLTGLVHSGANVLTF. The CDR3 region has the DNA TGTGCCAGCAGCTTAACGGGACTAGTACATTCCGGGGCCAACGTCCTGACTTTC.

The sample holds many counts of this clonotype. The J gene is TRBJ2-7, the V gene TRBV9, with D tentatively TRBD1 (7 bases). V gave up 1 base and J gave up 3 bases, with 14 bases separating them. Germline V CDR1 and CDR2: SGDLS, YYNGEE. The CDR3 sequence is 15 residues long. The CDR3 protein is CASSVFPQGGYEQYF. The CDR3 DNA sequence: TGTGCCAGCAGCGTATTCCCCCAGGGGGGCTACGAGCAGTACTTC.

This clonotype has more than one count but fewer than ten. This rearrangement joins TRBV5-4 to TRBJ2-5; TRBD1 agrees at 10 bases. V lost 0 bases to trimming and J lost 5 bases; unmatched junction nucleotides: 4. The CDR3 sequence is 15 residues long. Germline CDR1 is SGHNT and CDR2 is YYREEE (reference sequence). CDR3 in amino acids: CASSLGQGARETQYF. CDR3 nucleotide sequence: TGTGCCAGCAGCTTGGGACAGGGGGCGCGCGAGACCCAGTACTTC.